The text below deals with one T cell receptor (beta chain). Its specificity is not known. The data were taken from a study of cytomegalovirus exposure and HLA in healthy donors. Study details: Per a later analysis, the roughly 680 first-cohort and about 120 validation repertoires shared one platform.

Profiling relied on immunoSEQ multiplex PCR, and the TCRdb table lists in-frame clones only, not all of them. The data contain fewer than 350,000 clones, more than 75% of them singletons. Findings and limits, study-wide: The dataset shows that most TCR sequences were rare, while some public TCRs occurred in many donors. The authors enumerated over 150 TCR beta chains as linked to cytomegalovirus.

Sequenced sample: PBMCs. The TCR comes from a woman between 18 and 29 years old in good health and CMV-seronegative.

DNA for the CDR3: TGTGCCAGCAGTCAGAGAAGGACAGGGGGCGCCTGGACTGAAGCTTTCTTT. Its protein is CASSQRRTGGAWTEAFF. This rearrangement joins TRBV28 to TRBJ1-1; 11 bases match TRBD1. The CDR3 has 17 amino acids. Per germline, CDR1 MDHEN and CDR2 SYDVKM. The J segment lost 5 bases and the V segment lost 5 bases, leaving 13 bases of the junction unmatched.